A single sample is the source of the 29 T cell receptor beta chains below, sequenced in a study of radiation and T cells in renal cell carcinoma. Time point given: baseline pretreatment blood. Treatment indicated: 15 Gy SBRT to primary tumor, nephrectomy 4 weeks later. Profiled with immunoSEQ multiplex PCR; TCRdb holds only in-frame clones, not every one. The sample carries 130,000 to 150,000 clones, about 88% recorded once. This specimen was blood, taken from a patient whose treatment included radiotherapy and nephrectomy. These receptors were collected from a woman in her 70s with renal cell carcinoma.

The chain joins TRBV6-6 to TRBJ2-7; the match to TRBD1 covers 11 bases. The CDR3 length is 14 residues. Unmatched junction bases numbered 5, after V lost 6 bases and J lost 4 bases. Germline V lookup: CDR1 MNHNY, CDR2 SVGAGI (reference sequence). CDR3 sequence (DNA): TGTGCCAGCAGAAACCGGGACAGGGGGTACGAGCAGTACTTC. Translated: CASRNRDRGYEQYF.

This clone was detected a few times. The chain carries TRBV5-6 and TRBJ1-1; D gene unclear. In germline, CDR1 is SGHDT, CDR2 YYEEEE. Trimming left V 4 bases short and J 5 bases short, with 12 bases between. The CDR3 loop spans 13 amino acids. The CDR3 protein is CASSHETRTEAFF. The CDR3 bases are TGTGCCAGCAGCCACGAGACCAGAACTGAAGCTTTCTTT.

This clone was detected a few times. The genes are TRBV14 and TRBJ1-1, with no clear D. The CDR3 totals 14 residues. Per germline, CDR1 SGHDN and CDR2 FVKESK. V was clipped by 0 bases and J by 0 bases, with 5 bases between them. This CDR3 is CASSQETLNTEAFF. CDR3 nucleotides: TGTGCCAGCAGCCAAGAAACGTTGAACACTGAAGCTTTCTTT. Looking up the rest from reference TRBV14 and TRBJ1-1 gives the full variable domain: EAGVTQFPSHSVIEKGQTVTLRCDPISGHDNLYWYRRVMGKEIKFLLHFVKESKQDESGMPNNRFLAERTGGTYSTLKVQPAELEDSGVYFCASSQETLNTEAFFGQGTRLTVV.

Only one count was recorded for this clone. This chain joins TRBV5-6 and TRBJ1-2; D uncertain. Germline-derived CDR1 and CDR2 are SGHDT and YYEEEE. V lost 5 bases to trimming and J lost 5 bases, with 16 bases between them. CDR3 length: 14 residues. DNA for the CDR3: TGTGCCAGCAGGTCGGATCGCGGGATTTATGGCTACACCTTC. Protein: CASRSDRGIYGYTF.

DNA for the CDR3: TGTGCCAGCAGCTTAGCAGACAGGGGTCTAACGGAGACCCAGTACTTC. Encoded protein: CASSLADRGLTETQYF. This chain uses TRBV7-8 with TRBJ2-5; 8 positions match TRBD1. This CDR3 has 16 residues. Trimming cost V 0 bases and J 5 bases; bases outside gene matches: 8. CDR1 SGHVS and CDR2 FQNEAQ come from the germline V gene.

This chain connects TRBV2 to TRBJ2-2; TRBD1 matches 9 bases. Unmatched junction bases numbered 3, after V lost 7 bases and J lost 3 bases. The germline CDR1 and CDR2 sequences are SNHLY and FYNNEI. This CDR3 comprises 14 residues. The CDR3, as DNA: TGTGCCAGCACCGACAGGGGGGACACCGGGGAGCTGTTTTTT. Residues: CASTDRGDTGELFF.

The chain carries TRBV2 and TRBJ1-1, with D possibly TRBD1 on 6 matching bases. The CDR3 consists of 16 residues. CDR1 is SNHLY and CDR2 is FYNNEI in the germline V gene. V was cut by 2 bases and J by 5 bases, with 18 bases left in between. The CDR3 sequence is CASSEIEAGEVTEAFF. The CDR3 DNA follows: TGTGCCAGCAGTGAAATCGAGGCAGGGGAGGTAACTGAAGCTTTCTTT. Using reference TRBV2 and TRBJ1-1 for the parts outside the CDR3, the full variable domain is EPEVTQTPSHQVTQMGQEVILRCVPISNHLYFYWYRQILGQKVEFLVSFYNNEISEKSEIFDDQFSVERPDGSNFTLKIRSTKLEDSAMYFCASSEIEAGEVTEAFFGQGTRLTVV.

In nucleotides, the CDR3 is TGTGCCACCCCCCAGCAGCTGAACACTGAAGCTTTCTTT. Its protein is CATPQQLNTEAFF. This chain uses TRBV6-5 with TRBJ1-1; D remains unclear. CDR3 length equals 13 residues. V was cut by 10 bases and J by 0 bases, with 12 bases left in between. CDR1 is MNHEY, CDR2 SVGAGI, per germline.

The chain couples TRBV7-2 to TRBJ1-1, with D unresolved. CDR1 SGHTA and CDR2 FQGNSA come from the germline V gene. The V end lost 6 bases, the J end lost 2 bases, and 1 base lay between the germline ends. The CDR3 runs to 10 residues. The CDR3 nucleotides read TGTGCCAGCAGTAACACTGAAGCTTTCTTT. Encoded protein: CASSNTEAFF.

CDR3 sequence: CASSADPNTGELFF. The CDR3 bases are TGTGCCAGCAGCGCGGACCCGAACACCGGGGAGCTGTTTTTT. The chain joins TRBV11-3 to TRBJ2-2; D gene unclear. The V and J ends lost 5 bases and 0 bases respectively, with 7 bases between them. This CDR3 is built from 14 residues. Germline V gives CDR1 SGHNT, CDR2 YENEEA.

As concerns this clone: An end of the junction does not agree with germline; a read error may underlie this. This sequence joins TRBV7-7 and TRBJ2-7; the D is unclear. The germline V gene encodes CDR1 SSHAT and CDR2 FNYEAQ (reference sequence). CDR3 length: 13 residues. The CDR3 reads CASSLESSYEQYF. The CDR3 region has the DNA TGTGCTAGCAGCTTAGAGTCCTCCTACGAGCAGTACTTC.

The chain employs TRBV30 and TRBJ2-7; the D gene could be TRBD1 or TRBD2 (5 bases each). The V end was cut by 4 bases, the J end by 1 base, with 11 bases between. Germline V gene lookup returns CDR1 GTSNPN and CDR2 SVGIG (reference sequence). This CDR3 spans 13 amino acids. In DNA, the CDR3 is TGTGCCTGGACCCGGGACCGATCCTACGAGCAGTACTTC. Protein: CAWTRDRSYEQYF.

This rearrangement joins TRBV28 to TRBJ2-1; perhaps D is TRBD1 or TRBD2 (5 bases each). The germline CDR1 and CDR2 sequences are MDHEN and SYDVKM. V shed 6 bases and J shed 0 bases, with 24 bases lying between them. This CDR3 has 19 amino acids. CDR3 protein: CASSPQPTGTKSSYNEQFF. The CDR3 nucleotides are TGTGCCAGCAGCCCCCAGCCTACCGGGACCAAGAGCTCCTACAATGAGCAGTTCTTC.

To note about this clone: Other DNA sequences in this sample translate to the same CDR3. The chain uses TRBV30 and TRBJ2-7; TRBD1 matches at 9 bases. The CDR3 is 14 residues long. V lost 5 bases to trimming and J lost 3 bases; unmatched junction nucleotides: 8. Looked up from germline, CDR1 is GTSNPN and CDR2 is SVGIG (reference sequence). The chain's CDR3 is CAWSSGTGFYEQYF. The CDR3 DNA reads TGTGCCTGGTCCTCCGGGACAGGGTTCTACGAGCAGTACTTC.

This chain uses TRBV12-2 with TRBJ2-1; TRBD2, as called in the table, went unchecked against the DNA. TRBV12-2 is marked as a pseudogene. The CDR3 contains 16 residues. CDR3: CASYHPKGGAYNEQFF. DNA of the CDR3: TGTGCAAGTTACCATCCGAAGGGGGGGGCCTACAATGAGCAGTTCTTC.

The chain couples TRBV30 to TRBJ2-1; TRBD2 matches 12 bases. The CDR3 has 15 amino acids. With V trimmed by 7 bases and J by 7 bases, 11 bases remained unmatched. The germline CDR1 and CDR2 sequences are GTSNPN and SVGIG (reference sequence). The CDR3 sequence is CAFSVGLAGGNEQFF. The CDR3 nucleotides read TGTGCCTTTTCTGTCGGCCTAGCGGGGGGGAATGAGCAGTTCTTC.

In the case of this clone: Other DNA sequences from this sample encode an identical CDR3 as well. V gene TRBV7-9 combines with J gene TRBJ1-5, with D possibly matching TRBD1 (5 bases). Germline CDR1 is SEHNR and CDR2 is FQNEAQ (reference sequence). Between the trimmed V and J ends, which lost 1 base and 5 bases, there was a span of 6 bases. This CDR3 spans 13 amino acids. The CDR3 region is CASSLEGDQPQHF. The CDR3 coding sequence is TGTGCCAGCAGCTTAGAAGGGGATCAGCCCCAGCATTTT.

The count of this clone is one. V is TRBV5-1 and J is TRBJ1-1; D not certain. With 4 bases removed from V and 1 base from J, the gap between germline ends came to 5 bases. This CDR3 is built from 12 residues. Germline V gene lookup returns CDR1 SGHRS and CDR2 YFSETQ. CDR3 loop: CASSRGNTEAFF. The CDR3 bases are TGCGCCAGCAGCCGAGGGAACACTGAAGCTTTCTTT.

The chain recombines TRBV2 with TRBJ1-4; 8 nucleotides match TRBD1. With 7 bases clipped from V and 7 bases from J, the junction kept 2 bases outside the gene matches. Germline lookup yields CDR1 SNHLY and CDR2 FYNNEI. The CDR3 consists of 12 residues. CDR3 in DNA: TGTGCCAGCACCGACAGGGGTGAAAAACTGTTTTTT. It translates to CASTDRGEKLFF.

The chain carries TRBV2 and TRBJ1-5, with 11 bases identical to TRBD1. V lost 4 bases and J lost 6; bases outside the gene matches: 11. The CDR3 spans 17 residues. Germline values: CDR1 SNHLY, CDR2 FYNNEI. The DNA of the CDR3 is TGTGCCAGCAGTGGCCAAAGAGGGGGACAGGGGGTTCAGCCCCAGCATTTT. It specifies CASSGQRGGQGVQPQHF.

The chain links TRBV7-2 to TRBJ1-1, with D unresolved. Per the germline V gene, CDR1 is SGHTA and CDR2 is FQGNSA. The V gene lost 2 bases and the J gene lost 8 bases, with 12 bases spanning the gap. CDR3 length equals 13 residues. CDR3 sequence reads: CASSLMSSAEAFF. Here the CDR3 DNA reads TGTGCCAGCAGCTTAATGAGTTCAGCCGAAGCTTTCTTT.

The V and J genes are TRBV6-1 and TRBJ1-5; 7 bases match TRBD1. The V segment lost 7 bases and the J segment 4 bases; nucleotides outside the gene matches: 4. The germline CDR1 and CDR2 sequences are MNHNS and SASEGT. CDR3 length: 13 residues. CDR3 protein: CASTRQGNQPQHF. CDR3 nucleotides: TGTGCCAGCACCCGACAGGGAAATCAGCCCCAGCATTTT.

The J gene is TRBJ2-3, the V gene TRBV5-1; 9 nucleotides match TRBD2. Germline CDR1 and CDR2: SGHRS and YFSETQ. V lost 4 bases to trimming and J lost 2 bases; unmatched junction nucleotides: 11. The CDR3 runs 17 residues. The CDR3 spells CASSPGSGGRSTDTQYF. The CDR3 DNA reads TGCGCCAGCAGCCCCGGTAGCGGGGGCCGATCCACAGATACGCAGTATTTT.

The CDR3 region is CAWSGETTEAFF. In DNA, the CDR3 is TGTGCCTGGAGTGGGGAAACCACTGAAGCTTTCTTT. The chain uses TRBV30 and TRBJ1-1; no definite D call. From germline, CDR1 is GTSNPN and CDR2 SVGIG (reference sequence). There are 12 residues in the CDR3. Trimming removed 1 base at V and 4 bases at J, with 7 bases between.

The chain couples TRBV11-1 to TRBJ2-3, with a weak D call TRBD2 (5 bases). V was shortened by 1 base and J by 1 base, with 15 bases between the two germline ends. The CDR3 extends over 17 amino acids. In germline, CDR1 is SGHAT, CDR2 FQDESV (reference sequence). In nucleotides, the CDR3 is TGTGCCAGCAGCTTAGAGGAGGTCTCATATCGCACAGATACGCAGTATTTT. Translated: CASSLEEVSYRTDTQYF.

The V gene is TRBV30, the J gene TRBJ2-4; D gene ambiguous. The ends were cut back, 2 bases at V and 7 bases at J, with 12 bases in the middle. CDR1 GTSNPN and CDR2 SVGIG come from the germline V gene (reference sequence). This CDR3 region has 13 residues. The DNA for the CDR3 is TGTGCCTGGAGTCATGAGGTACGGAACATTCAGTACTTC. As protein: CAWSHEVRNIQYF.

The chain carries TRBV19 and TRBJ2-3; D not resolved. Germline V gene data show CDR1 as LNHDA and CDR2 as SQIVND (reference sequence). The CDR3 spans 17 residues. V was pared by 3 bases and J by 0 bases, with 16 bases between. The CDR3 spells CASSIVHPPTSTDTQYF. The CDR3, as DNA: TGTGCCAGTAGTATCGTCCACCCACCAACTAGCACAGATACGCAGTATTTT.

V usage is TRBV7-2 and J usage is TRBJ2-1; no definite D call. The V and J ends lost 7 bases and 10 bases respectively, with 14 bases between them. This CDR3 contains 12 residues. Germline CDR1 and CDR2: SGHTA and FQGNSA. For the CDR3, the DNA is TGTGCCAGCAAGGAAGGTCTTGGCGAGCAGTTCTTC. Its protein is CASKEGLGEQFF.

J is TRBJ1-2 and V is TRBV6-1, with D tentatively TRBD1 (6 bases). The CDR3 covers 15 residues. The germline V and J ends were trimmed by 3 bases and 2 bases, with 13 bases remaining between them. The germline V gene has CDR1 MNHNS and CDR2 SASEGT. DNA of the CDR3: TGTGCCAGCAGTGACCGAATGGGGGGCAACTATGGCTACACCTTC. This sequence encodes CASSDRMGGNYGYTF.